Following are 31 T cell receptor beta chains from one sample sequenced in a study of shared clonotypes between healthy human individuals. Using immunoSEQ multiplex PCR, the repertoire was profiled, and TCRdb retains in-frame clones only, with some absent. This table has some 1 million clones, more than 65% appearing once. Material for sequencing was memory CD4+ T cells sorted from blood. Subset noted: CD45RA-negative fraction. These receptors all stem from a man aged 18 to 35 in good health.

This sequence joins TRBV2 and TRBJ2-2; 10 bases are a match to TRBD1. The CDR3 has 14 amino acids. Germline V gene lookup returns CDR1 SNHLY and CDR2 FYNNEI. V lost 8 bases and J lost 5; bases outside the gene matches: 5. The DNA for the CDR3 is TGTGCCAGCGATGGACAGGGGGGGACCGGGGAGCTGTTTTTT. Translated, it gives CASDGQGGTGELFF.

This clone was seen only a few times. The V and J genes are TRBV5-1 and TRBJ2-2, with 8 bases lining up with TRBD1. The CDR3 covers 16 residues. Trimming took 2 bases from V and 4 from J; bases not matched to a gene: 7. CDR1 is SGHRS and CDR2 is YFSETQ in the germline V gene. For the CDR3, the DNA is TGCGCCAGCAGCTTTTATGCAGGGGGCGCCACCGGGGAGCTGTTTTTT. It is translated as CASSFYAGGATGELFF. The full variable domain, its missing parts supplied by reference TRBV5-1 and TRBJ2-2, is KAGVTQTPRYLIKTRGQQVTLSCSPISGHRSVSWYQQTPGQGLQFLFEYFSETQRNKGNFPGRFSGRQFSNSRSEMNVSTLELGDSALYLCASSFYAGGATGELFFGEGSRLTVL.

This clone showed up just a few times. The CDR3 protein is CASSFDRDQPQHF. The CDR3 DNA sequence: TGTGCCAGCAGCTTCGACAGGGATCAGCCCCAGCATTTT. This chain connects TRBV5-6 to TRBJ1-5, with TRBD1 identical over 7 bases. The CDR3 has 13 residues. V shed 2 bases, J shed 5 bases, and the junction held 1 base outside the gene matches. From germline, CDR1 is SGHDT and CDR2 YYEEEE.

The rearrangement uses TRBV7-9 and TRBJ2-3, with unresolved D. This CDR3 is 15 amino acids long. Germline CDR1 and CDR2: SEHNR and FQNEAQ (reference sequence). Deletions cut 1 base from V and 0 bases from J, with 8 bases between. Here the CDR3 reads CASSLVSGSTDTQYF. CDR3 bases: TGTGCCAGCAGCTTAGTGTCCGGGAGCACAGATACGCAGTATTTT.

The chain combines TRBV30 with TRBJ1-1; possible D gene TRBD1, 5 bases. The CDR3 has 12 residues. Per the germline V gene, CDR1 is GTSNPN and CDR2 is SVGIG (reference sequence). Deletions cut 4 bases from V and 6 bases from J, with 12 bases between. The CDR3 reads CAWTKGVPEAFF. CDR3 nucleotides: TGTGCCTGGACCAAAGGGGTCCCTGAAGCTTTCTTT. Based on the CDR3 plus reference TRBV30 and TRBJ1-1, the full variable domain is SQTIHQWPATLVQPVGSPLSLECTVEGTSNPNLYWYRQAAGRGLQLLFYSVGIGQISSEVPQNLSASRPQDRQFILSSKKLLLSDSGFYLCAWTKGVPEAFFGQGTRLTVV.

This chain links TRBV5-1 with TRBJ1-1, with no clear D. Trimming stripped 1 base from V and 5 bases from J, with 9 bases between. This CDR3 region has 13 residues. The germline V gene encodes CDR1 SGHRS and CDR2 YFSETQ. DNA for the CDR3: TGCGCCAGCAGCTTGCAAGGTTTTACTGAAGCTTTCTTT. It yields the protein CASSLQGFTEAFF.

Concerning this clone: This sample includes further DNA sequences coding for the same CDR3. J is TRBJ2-3 and V is TRBV7-9; the match to TRBD1 covers 7 bases. The CDR3 loop spans 14 amino acids. Trimming took 1 base from V and 3 from J; bases not matched to a gene: 1. In germline, CDR1 is SEHNR, CDR2 FQNEAQ (reference sequence). The CDR3 DNA reads TGTGCCAGCAGCTTAGGACAGGGAACAGATACGCAGTATTTT. The encoded protein is CASSLGQGTDTQYF.

The chain links TRBV6-5 to TRBJ2-1; TRBD2 matches 9 bases. Trimming at V came to 6 bases and at J to 4 bases, leaving 7 bases not matched to a gene. Germline V gives CDR1 MNHEY, CDR2 SVGAGI. The CDR3 sequence is 15 residues long. CDR3 nucleotide sequence: TGTGCCAGCAGCCCTGGACTAGCGTCGTACAATGAGCAGTTCTTC. Protein: CASSPGLASYNEQFF.

This clone was recorded a few times. The rearrangement joins TRBV5-4 to TRBJ2-2, with 7 bases that match TRBD1. The CDR3 runs to 16 residues. CDR1 and CDR2 from the germline V gene are SGHNT and YYREEE (reference sequence). The V and J ends lost 4 bases and 1 base, in that order; junction bases with no gene match: 7. Written as DNA, the CDR3 is TGTGCCAGCAGCACTGGTGGGACAGTGAACACCGGGGAGCTGTTTTTT. Its translation is CASSTGGTVNTGELFF.

The rearrangement uses TRBV5-3 and TRBJ1-2; no reliable D call. TRBV5-3 falls under the ORF class, with uncertain function. The germline V and J ends were trimmed by 5 bases and 7 bases, with 18 bases remaining between them. The CDR3 runs 14 residues. The CDR3 protein is CARRIGPPAAGYTF. CDR3 in DNA: TGTGCCAGAAGAATCGGACCCCCCGCGGCTGGCTACACCTTC.

This chain connects TRBV2 to TRBJ1-1; TRBD1 agrees at 7 bases. CDR3 length equals 15 residues. V shed 8 bases, J shed 7 bases, and the junction held 16 bases outside the gene matches. Looked up from germline, CDR1 is SNHLY and CDR2 is FYNNEI. CDR3 sequence: CASGRGEVGTVEAFF. The CDR3 DNA is TGTGCCAGCGGAAGGGGGGAAGTTGGGACAGTTGAAGCTTTCTTT. Supplemented by reference TRBV2 and TRBJ1-1, the full variable domain reads EPEVTQTPSHQVTQMGQEVILRCVPISNHLYFYWYRQILGQKVEFLVSFYNNEISEKSEIFDDQFSVERPDGSNFTLKIRSTKLEDSAMYFCASGRGEVGTVEAFFGQGTRLTVV.

The chain links TRBV30 to TRBJ1-3, with D tentatively TRBD1 (5 bases). The V end lost 3 bases, the J end lost 2 bases, and 14 bases lay between the germline ends. The CDR3 contains 15 residues. The germline gives CDR1 GTSNPN, CDR2 SVGIG (reference sequence). CDR3: CAWSPRQITGNTIYF. In nucleotides, the CDR3 is TGTGCCTGGAGCCCTCGACAGATCACTGGAAACACCATATATTTT.

A few counts support this clone. This likely reflects a read error, since a far larger clone is one base away. This specimen includes other DNA sequences encoding the same CDR3. The chain combines TRBV19 with TRBJ2-5; tentative D call: TRBD1 (6 bases). The V gene's germline CDR1 is LNHDA and CDR2 SQIVND (reference sequence). The CDR3 sequence is 13 residues long. V was cut by 3 bases and J by 5 bases, with 10 bases left in between. The CDR3 here is CASSINRAETQYF. For the CDR3, the DNA is TGTGCCAGTAGTATCAACAGGGCGGAGACCCAGTACTTC.

The chain joins TRBV6-5 to TRBJ2-5, with 8 positions matching TRBD2. This CDR3 is 15 amino acids long. From germline, CDR1 is MNHEY and CDR2 SVGAGI. V gave up 5 bases and J gave up 2 bases; unmatched junction bases: 7. For the CDR3, the DNA is TGTGCCAGCAGTGCGACGGGGGGGAGGCAAGAGACCCAGTACTTC. Translated: CASSATGGRQETQYF.

Worth noting for this clone: This may be a read error, as it is one base from a much larger clone. CDR3 in amino acids: CASSLGLAWEQYF. DNA of the CDR3: TGTGCCAGCAGCTTAGGACTAGCGTGGGAGCAGTACTTC. The chain combines TRBV5-4 with TRBJ2-7; the match to TRBD2 covers 9 bases. The trim removed 2 bases at V and 7 bases at J, leaving 4 bases unmatched. The CDR3 is 13 residues long. Germline V CDR1 and CDR2: SGHNT, YYREEE (reference sequence).

To note about this clone: Other DNA variants within this sample encode the same CDR3. The rearrangement links TRBV5-1 to TRBJ1-2; a possible D gene is TRBD1 (5 bases). Germline V lookup: CDR1 SGHRS, CDR2 YFSETQ. This CDR3 is built from 14 residues. The ends were cut back, 4 bases at V and 0 bases at J, with 10 bases in the middle. The CDR3 is CASSPGAANYGYTF. As DNA, the CDR3 is TGCGCCAGCAGCCCTGGGGCGGCTAACTATGGCTACACCTTC.

V usage is TRBV6-5 and J usage is TRBJ1-5, with D possibly matching TRBD1 (5 bases). Per the germline V gene, CDR1 is MNHEY and CDR2 is SVGAGI. Trimming removed 2 bases from V and 2 bases from J, with 10 bases in between. The CDR3 is 15 amino acids. The CDR3 protein is CASSYVGLGNQPQHF. DNA of the CDR3: TGTGCCAGCAGTTACGTGGGGCTGGGCAATCAGCCCCAGCATTTT.

The V gene is TRBV25-1, the J gene TRBJ1-1, with D unresolved. Germline V gene lookup returns CDR1 MGHDK and CDR2 SYGVNS. The CDR3 loop spans 14 amino acids. V was shortened by 6 bases and J by 3 bases, with 14 bases between the two germline ends. CDR3 nucleotides: TGTGCCAGCAGCAGCCTCCGAAGGGACACTGAAGCTTTCTTT. The encoded protein is CASSSLRRDTEAFF.

A single count supports this clone. The chain couples TRBV6-4 to TRBJ1-6, with a weak D call TRBD1 (5 bases). CDR3 size: 17 residues. Germline assignment: CDR1 MRHNA and CDR2 SNTAGT. V was clipped by 1 base and J by 6 bases, with 16 bases between them. CDR3: CASSDYGQGAGNSPLHF. CDR3 in DNA: TGTGCCAGCAGTGACTATGGCCAGGGAGCGGGTAATTCACCCCTCCACTTT.

This clone was counted a single time. This chain connects TRBV2 to TRBJ1-2; 9 bases are a match to TRBD1. CDR1 and CDR2 (germline): SNHLY, FYNNEI. The CDR3 totals 14 residues. Losses at the gene ends were 5 bases for V and 1 base for J; bases not matched to a gene: 2. The CDR3 reads CASSSGQGNYGYTF. CDR3 DNA: TGTGCCAGCAGTTCGGGACAGGGTAACTATGGCTACACCTTC.

A word on this clone: Since a much larger clone is just one base distant, this may be a read error. The chain employs TRBV6-1 and TRBJ2-7; D is unclear. Trimming shortened V by 6 bases and J by 4 bases, and 4 bases separated the two germline ends. The CDR3 covers 10 residues. Looked up from germline, CDR1 is MNHNS and CDR2 is SASEGT. DNA of the CDR3: TGTGCCAGCAGGGAATACGAGCAGTACTTC. Its translation: CASREYEQYF.

On this clone: No DNA is shown, since the ends of the CDR3 on it are uncertain; the CDR3 is the one TCRdb lists. This CDR3 is CASSLGMGYSYEQYF. The genes are TRBV28 and TRBJ2-7. Germline CDR1 is MDHEN and CDR2 is SYDVKM. A total of 15 residues make up the CDR3, ends included.

In regard to this clone: The same CDR3 also results from other DNA sequences found in this sample. The chain employs TRBV5-6 and TRBJ2-3; D not certain. With 1 base removed from V and 1 base from J, the gap between germline ends came to 4 bases. The length of the CDR3 is 13 residues. Germline CDR1 reads SGHDT; CDR2 reads YYEEEE. The DNA for the CDR3 is TGTGCCAGCAGCTTGCTAGGCACAGATACGCAGTATTTT. Protein: CASSLLGTDTQYF.

The rearrangement uses TRBV9 and TRBJ2-5; TRBD1 might be the D (5 bases). The V gene lost 4 bases and the J gene lost 5 bases, with 15 bases spanning the gap. This CDR3 spans 14 amino acids. Germline V CDR1 and CDR2: SGDLS, YYNGEE. The CDR3 DNA is TGTGCCAGCAGCCTGGCAGGGCCCAAGGAGACCCAGTACTTC. As protein: CASSLAGPKETQYF.

This clone was counted between two and nine times. The genes are TRBV25-1 and TRBJ1-2, with TRBD1 matching over 10 bases. The CDR3 length is 13 residues. V dropped 4 bases and J dropped 8; count of bases not matched to a gene: 4. Germline V lookup: CDR1 MGHDK, CDR2 SYGVNS. The CDR3 loop is CASSAGTGDGYTF. The CDR3 DNA follows: TGTGCCAGCAGTGCCGGGACAGGGGACGGCTACACCTTC.

Details on this clone: Within the sample, other DNA sequences also encode this same CDR3. The chain is built from TRBV5-1 and TRBJ1-1; D perhaps matches TRBD1 (5 bases). The germline CDR1 and CDR2 sequences are SGHRS and YFSETQ. The V gene lost 2 bases and the J gene lost 4 bases, with 12 bases spanning the gap. The CDR3 consists of 14 residues. Here the CDR3 DNA reads TGCGCCAGCAGCTTACAGGCTGGGGGCACTGAAGCTTTCTTT. This codes for CASSLQAGGTEAFF.

This clone has just a few counts. V is TRBV6-1 and J is TRBJ1-6; D gene unclear. With 6 bases removed from V and 7 bases from J, the gap between germline ends came to 16 bases. The CDR3 loop spans 15 amino acids. From germline, CDR1 is MNHNS and CDR2 SASEGT. The CDR3 spells CASRDVGQGNSPLHF. CDR3 nucleotide sequence: TGTGCCAGCAGGGACGTCGGGCAAGGGAATTCACCCCTCCACTTT.

A single count supports this clone. The genes are TRBV7-2 and TRBJ2-5, with 11 positions matching TRBD2. Germline values: CDR1 SGHTA, CDR2 FQGNSA. There are 16 residues in the CDR3. Trimming removed 5 bases from V and 1 base from J; junction bases left unmatched: 6. The CDR3 is CASSPDSGRAQETQYF. Here the CDR3 DNA reads TGTGCCAGCAGCCCAGATAGCGGGAGGGCCCAAGAGACCCAGTACTTC.

The chain joins TRBV6-5 to TRBJ2-7; D call uncertain. CDR1 MNHEY and CDR2 SVGAGI come from the germline V gene. CDR3 length equals 13 residues. Trimming shortened V by 6 bases and J by 6 bases, and 15 bases separated the two germline ends. The DNA of the CDR3 is TGTGCCAGCAGGAGACCCCCCTCCGCCGAGCAGTACTTC. It specifies CASRRPPSAEQYF.

Concerning this clone: Other DNA sequences in the sample encode the same CDR3. J is TRBJ1-2 and V is TRBV5-1; D ambiguous. This CDR3 is built from 14 residues. V was pared by 0 bases and J by 2 bases, with 8 bases between. Per germline, CDR1 SGHRS and CDR2 YFSETQ. CDR3 coding DNA: TGCGCCAGCAGCTTGGGTTACAGCAACTATGGCTACACCTTC. This gives the protein CASSLGYSNYGYTF.

The chain is built from TRBV6-5 and TRBJ2-7; D uncertain. Between the trimmed V and J ends, which lost 6 bases and 4 bases, there was a span of 13 bases. The CDR3 runs 13 residues. Germline loops: CDR1 MNHEY, CDR2 SVGAGI. The CDR3 reads CASRVSTIYEQYF. CDR3 nucleotide sequence: TGTGCCAGCAGGGTATCGACAATATACGAGCAGTACTTC.